One and the same sample provided the 23 T cell receptor beta chains below, sequenced in a study of glioma-infiltrating T cells (dated by TCRdb to 2016 to 2017). Reads for this sample came from an Illumina MiSeq. TCR alpha and beta CDR3 regions were amplified with the iRepertoire nested amplicon-rescue multiplex PCR (arm-PCR) platform from RNA. TCRdb trimmed the raw reads at Q25, called clones with MiXCR and kept productive beta chains. For every CDR3 protein sequence, its rows merge into one entry that carries the most common genes and DNA. For this sample there are about 130,000 distinct CDR3 sequences; about 25% appear just once. The ten largest clones add up to around a quarter of the sample. Input material: glioma tissue, nonneoplastic brain tissue, or PBMCs (not recorded which). The receptors originated from a human donor with low-grade glioma or glioblastoma, undergoing nonglioma brain surgery, or in good health (not recorded which).

Comments on this clonotype: The germline gene is not matched at one end of the junction; a read error may be the cause. V usage is TRBV5-1 and J usage is TRBJ2-1; no reliable D call. This CDR3 spans 12 amino acids. The germline V gene encodes CDR1 SGHRS and CDR2 YFSETQ. The CDR3, as DNA: TGCGCTAGCAGCCAAGATGGTCGTGAGCAGTTCTTC. Amino acid sequence: CASSQDGREQFF.

This clonotype was detected a few times. The chain uses TRBV4-2 and TRBJ1-2, with TRBD1 matching over 11 bases. The CDR3 runs to 16 residues. The junction had 6 bases not matched to a gene; V was cut back by 1 base and J by 5 bases. In germline, CDR1 is LGHNA, CDR2 YNFKEQ. DNA of the CDR3: TGTGCCAGCAGCCAAGCGGGGGACAGGGGGGGGTATGGCTACACCTTC. It specifies CASSQAGDRGGYGYTF.

In its sample, this clonotype was seen many times. This chain joins TRBV20-1 and TRBJ2-1, with 9 bases fitting TRBD2. The V and J ends lost 0 bases and 7 bases, in that order; junction bases with no gene match: 7. Looked up from germline, CDR1 is DFQATT and CDR2 is SNEGSKA (reference sequence). This CDR3 is built from 15 residues. CDR3 coding DNA: TGCAGTGCTAGAGATACGCTAGCGGGGTTTAATGAGCAGTTCTTC. Translating gives CSARDTLAGFNEQFF.

The sample holds one count of this clonotype. This may stem from a read error, because a much larger clone lies one nucleotide away. This chain connects TRBV28 to TRBJ1-1, with no clear D. Germline V CDR1 and CDR2: MDHEN, SYDVKM. This CDR3 is built from 15 residues. CDR3: CASSLLTEGDTEVFF. CDR3 coding DNA: TGTGCCAGCAGTCTTTTGACGGAGGGTGACACTGAAGTTTTCTTT.

This clonotype has a count of ten or more. The V gene is TRBV20-1, the J gene TRBJ1-1; D gene ambiguous. Germline lookup yields CDR1 DFQATT and CDR2 SNEGSKA (reference sequence). The CDR3 is 14 amino acids. V shed 1 base and J shed 0 bases, with 9 bases lying between them. The CDR3 loop reads CSARVMNMNTEAFF. The DNA of the CDR3 is TGCAGTGCTAGAGTGATGAACATGAACACTGAAGCTTTCTTT.

There are a few counts of this clonotype. The rearrangement uses TRBV2 and TRBJ2-3, with D perhaps matching TRBD1 (6 bases). The ends were cut back, 6 bases at V and 10 bases at J, with 11 bases in the middle. The CDR3 covers 11 residues. The germline gives CDR1 SNHLY, CDR2 FYNNEI. CDR3 DNA sequence: TGTGCCAGCAGCGGTTCAGGGGCGCAGTATTTT. It specifies CASSGSGAQYF.

The chain combines TRBV7-6 with TRBJ1-3; D gene ambiguous. Germline-derived CDR1 and CDR2 are SGHVS and FNYEAQ. Trimming took 3 bases from V and 2 from J, leaving 11 bases between them. This CDR3 comprises 15 residues. As DNA, the CDR3 is TGTGCCAGCAGCTTTCGGGAGGGCCCTGGAAACACCATATATTTT. It translates to CASSFREGPGNTIYF.

This clonotype turned up a few times. The J gene is TRBJ1-6, the V gene TRBV6-1; D is perhaps TRBD1 (6 bases). Germline V gene lookup returns CDR1 MNHNS and CDR2 SASEGT. This CDR3 region has 18 residues. Trimming left V 3 bases short and J 0 bases short, with 15 bases between. This CDR3 is CASSDPWTVSSYNSPLHF. The DNA for the CDR3 is TGTGCCAGCAGTGATCCATGGACAGTGAGCTCCTATAATTCACCCCTCCACTTT.

In this sample, this clonotype turned up many times. The chain has TRBV20-1 and TRBJ1-2; perhaps TRBD1 as D (5 bases). Trimming stripped 0 bases from V and 2 bases from J, with 10 bases between. The CDR3 runs 14 residues. Germline V lookup: CDR1 DFQATT, CDR2 SNEGSKA (reference sequence). The CDR3 region is CSARDPGKNYGYTF. The DNA of the CDR3 is TGCAGTGCTAGAGATCCAGGGAAAAACTATGGCTACACCTTC.

The chain joins TRBV15 to TRBJ2-7; 11 bases line up with TRBD1. This CDR3 region has 16 residues. Germline assignment: CDR1 LNHNV and CDR2 YYDKDF (reference sequence). The V segment lost 2 bases and the J segment 4 bases; nucleotides outside the gene matches: 7. The CDR3 DNA is TGTGCCACCAGCAGACCTGAGGGGACAGGGGGGTACGAGCAGTACGTC. Its translation: CATSRPEGTGGYEQYV.

This clonotype was detected only a few times. The chain carries TRBV6-6 and TRBJ2-3, with 11 bases identical to TRBD2. This CDR3 spans 16 amino acids. In germline, CDR1 is MNHNY, CDR2 SVGAGI (reference sequence). Germline trimming cut 0 bases from V and 4 bases from J; bases unmatched to any gene: 3. CDR3 residues: CASSYSKLAGADTQYF. The CDR3 DNA follows: TGTGCCAGCAGTTACTCTAAACTAGCGGGAGCAGATACGCAGTATTTT.

V is TRBV29-1 and J is TRBJ1-2, with D possibly TRBD1 on 6 matching bases. Germline V CDR1 and CDR2: SQVTM, ANQGSEA. Trimming took off 4 bases at V and 0 bases at J, with 12 bases between the two ends. The CDR3 consists of 14 residues. This chain's CDR3 is CSVAGTPTNYGYTF. The CDR3 DNA reads TGCAGCGTTGCAGGGACACCGACTAACTATGGCTACACCTTC.

In its sample, this clonotype was seen many times. The chain has TRBV20-1 and TRBJ2-4; D ambiguous. Germline loops: CDR1 DFQATT, CDR2 SNEGSKA (reference sequence). Trimming shortened V by 0 bases and J by 7 bases, and 19 bases separated the two germline ends. The CDR3 length is 16 residues. The CDR3 bases are TGCAGTGCTAGAGATCTCTCCGTGGCCCCAGAGAACATTCAGTACTTC. Translation gives CSARDLSVAPENIQYF.

This clonotype showed up just a few times. The chain couples TRBV28 to TRBJ2-7; perhaps TRBD1 as D (6 bases). This CDR3 region has 14 residues. V dropped 7 bases and J dropped 0 bases, with 13 bases sitting between them. Germline V CDR1 and CDR2: MDHEN, SYDVKM. In DNA, the CDR3 is TGTGCCAGCACCCAACAAGGGGGCTCCTACGAGCAGTACGTC. This sequence encodes CASTQQGGSYEQYV.

This clonotype was observed a few times. The chain couples TRBV24-1 to TRBJ1-2, with a tentative D call TRBD1 (6 bases). CDR3 length equals 13 residues. V was pared by 4 bases and J by 8 bases, with 13 bases between. In germline, CDR1 is KGHDR, CDR2 SFDVKD. The CDR3 nucleotides are TGTGCCACCAGTGACCTTGGACAGTGGGGCTACACCTTC. Translation: CATSDLGQWGYTF.

This clonotype was counted a few times. This rearrangement joins TRBV19 to TRBJ1-1, with TRBD1 as a possible D gene (6 bases). The V end was cut by 7 bases, the J end by 4 bases, with 13 bases between. Germline lookup yields CDR1 LNHDA and CDR2 SQIVND (reference sequence). The CDR3 runs to 13 residues. CDR3 protein: CASMEGVGTEAFF. CDR3 sequence (DNA): TGTGCCAGTATGGAGGGGGTAGGCACTGAAGCTTTCTTT.

This chain links TRBV24-1 with TRBJ2-5, with 10 bases fitting TRBD1. The V gene end was trimmed by 2 bases and the J gene end by 5 bases; junction bases not matched to a gene: 4. Germline V gene data show CDR1 as KGHDR and CDR2 as SFDVKD. The CDR3 consists of 15 residues. The CDR3 protein is CATSDSGTGVETQYF. In DNA form, the CDR3 reads TGTGCCACCAGTGATTCGGGGACAGGGGTGGAGACCCAGTACTTC.

V usage is TRBV25-1 and J usage is TRBJ2-1; D is uncertain. V lost 0 bases to trimming and J lost 7 bases, with 4 bases between them. The CDR3 has 12 amino acids. CDR1 MGHDK and CDR2 SYGVNS come from the germline V gene. The CDR3: CASSEYRNEQFF. Written as DNA, the CDR3 is TGTGCCAGCAGTGAATATCGTAATGAGCAGTTCTTC.

This clonotype was seen repeatedly, ten times or more. The chain has TRBV6-1 and TRBJ2-3, with 7 bases matching TRBD1. The CDR3 is 19 residues long. CDR1 MNHNS and CDR2 SASEGT come from the germline V gene. With 6 bases clipped from V and 2 bases from J, the junction kept 20 bases outside the gene matches. CDR3 residues: CASRGRGRKVSGITDTQYF. CDR3 bases: TGTGCCAGCAGGGGAAGGGGGCGGAAAGTCTCTGGAATCACAGATACGCAGTATTTT.

J is TRBJ2-2 and V is TRBV5-4; no clear D gene. Germline CDR1 and CDR2: SGHNT and YYREEE (reference sequence). The CDR3 runs to 16 residues. The V end lost 0 bases, the J end lost 4 bases, and 13 bases lay between the germline ends. CDR3 DNA: TGTGCCAGCAGCTTGGAAGGCAGGATTAGCACCGGGGAGCTGTTTTTT. Encoded protein: CASSLEGRISTGELFF.

The chain employs TRBV28 and TRBJ1-2; D is unclear. This CDR3 comprises 14 residues. Germline CDR1 is MDHEN and CDR2 is SYDVKM. Trimming removed 7 bases at V and 2 bases at J, with 14 bases between. In nucleotides, the CDR3 is TGTGCCAGCAAGGAGAGGCGCCGGAACTATGGCTACACCTTC. Encoded protein: CASKERRRNYGYTF.

This clonotype was observed a handful of times. The rearrangement joins TRBV6-2 or TRBV6-3 to TRBJ2-5; D is uncertain. This CDR3 is built from 15 residues. Germline lookup yields CDR1 MNHEY and CDR2 SVGEGT. Trimming took 0 bases from V and 0 from J, leaving 8 bases between them. CDR3 sequence reads: CASSYSNANQETQYF. CDR3 bases: TGTGCCAGCAGTTACTCGAATGCGAACCAAGAGACCCAGTACTTC.

The rearrangement uses TRBV4-1 and TRBJ1-2; D gene unclear. Germline V gene sequence: CDR1 MGHRA, CDR2 YSYEKL. The CDR3 has 15 residues. V dropped 0 bases and J dropped 2 bases, with 10 bases sitting between them. The CDR3 bases are TGCGCCAGCAGCCAAGATAGAGTTCTGAACTATGGCTACACCTTC. The encoded protein is CASSQDRVLNYGYTF.